The entry below describes one T cell receptor (beta chain). Trimming at V came to 6 bases and at J to 1 base, leaving 9 bases not matched to a gene. CDR3 length: 15 amino acids. The germline CDR1 and CDR2 sequences are SGHAT and FQNNGV. These data belong to a study of shared clonotypes between healthy human individuals. The protocol was immunoSEQ multiplex PCR, while the TCRdb copy is restricted to in-frame clones and leaves out a portion. The data contain nearly 2 million clones, about 95% of them singletons. CD45RO-negative cells were positively selected for CCR7, leaving out terminally differentiated effector memory CD45RA+ cells. The healthy adult donors were HIV-negative and reported no recent acute infections or vaccinations.

This rearrangement joins TRBV11-2 to TRBJ2-7, with 7 bases fitting TRBD1. Sequences were obtained from naive CD8+ T cells sorted from blood. The source is a man aged 18 to 29 in good health. The CDR3 reads CASSKPGQRSYEQYF. The CDR3 DNA is TGTGCCAGCAGTAAACCGGGACAGCGATCCTACGAGCAGTACTTC.